The 5 T cell receptor beta chains below come from one sample, sequenced in a study of control samples from healthy donors and cancer patients. Here immunoSEQ multiplex PCR was the method, and the copy in TCRdb shows in-frame clones only, minus some. Here the sample spans about 120,000 clones, approximately 92% being singletons. Sequenced: blood. All receptors derive from a man aged 35-49 years in good health.

The chain joins TRBV29-1 to TRBJ1-1; D gene ambiguous. In germline, CDR1 is SQVTM, CDR2 ANQGSEA. This CDR3 has 13 residues. Trimming removed 4 bases at V and 4 bases at J, with 13 bases between. CDR3 bases: TGCAGCGTTGTCGAACAAACCGGCACTGAAGCTTTCTTT. Protein product: CSVVEQTGTEAFF.

The chain links TRBV6-7 to TRBJ1-5; D gene unclear. TRBV6-7 is flagged as an ORF with uncertain function. CDR3 length: 14 residues. Trimming cost V 6 bases and J 8 bases, with 17 bases left between them. CDR3 amino acids: CASSGRRLEEPQHF. CDR3 DNA sequence: TGTGCCAGCAGCGGAAGACGCCTCGAAGAGCCCCAGCATTTT.

This chain joins TRBV5-4 and TRBJ2-7; D might be TRBD1 or TRBD2, each matching 5 bases. This CDR3 spans 14 amino acids. Germline values: CDR1 SGHNT, CDR2 YYREEE (reference sequence). Trimming took 4 bases from V and 4 from J, leaving 15 bases between them. This chain's CDR3 is CASSKAGTRYEQYF. DNA for the CDR3: TGTGCCAGCAGCAAGGCAGGGACGAGGTACGAGCAGTACTTC. Using reference TRBV5-4 and TRBJ2-7 for the parts outside the CDR3, the full variable domain is ETGVTQSPTHLIKTRGQQVTLRCSSQSGHNTVSWYQQALGQGPQFIFQYYREEENGRGNFPPRFSGLQFPNYSSELNVNALELDDSALYLCASSKAGTRYEQYFGPGTRLTVT.

The rearrangement links TRBV4-1 to TRBJ1-5; D ambiguous. CDR1 is MGHRA, CDR2 YSYEKL, per germline. The CDR3 spans 15 residues. V dropped 0 bases and J dropped 1 base, with 7 bases sitting between them. For the CDR3, the DNA is TGCGCCAGCAGCCAAGACCGCAGGAGCAATCAGCCCCAGCATTTT. This encodes CASSQDRRSNQPQHF.

In regard to this clone: Other DNA variants within this sample encode the same CDR3. The chain recombines TRBV5-1 with TRBJ1-5; tentatively, D is TRBD1 (5 bases). Trimming left V 0 bases short and J 0 bases short, with 7 bases between. The germline V gene encodes CDR1 SGHRS and CDR2 YFSETQ. The CDR3 has 15 residues. The DNA for the CDR3 is TGCGCCAGCAGCTTGGGGGGGACTAGCAATCAGCCCCAGCATTTT. Its protein is CASSLGGTSNQPQHF.